This passage covers 4 T cell receptor beta chains from one sample sequenced in a study of T cells in Graves' hyperthyroidism and ophthalmopathy. Template material for amplifying TCR beta CDR3 regions consisted of RNA transcripts. TCR CDR3 regions were first amplified by RT-PCR with HTBI primers. MiXCR, applied by TCRdb to the multiplex PCR reads, yields one record per CDR3 protein. Seen here are 300,000 to 450,000 distinct CDR3 sequences, about 14% observed once, and the top ten hold around 20%. Specimen: blood. The receptors derive from a woman aged 25 to 39 with Graves' ophthalmopathy.

This clonotype was counted at least ten times. The J gene is TRBJ2-1, the V gene TRBV18, with 12 positions matching TRBD2. Germline V gene sequence: CDR1 KGHSH, CDR2 LQKENI. This CDR3 spans 18 amino acids. The ends lost 5 bases at V and 7 bases at J; junction bases unmatched: 15. The CDR3 region is CASSAGLAGINFLNEQFF. The CDR3 region has the DNA TGTGCCAGCTCAGCAGGACTAGCGGGGATCAATTTTCTGAATGAGCAGTTCTTC. The full variable domain, completed using reference TRBV18 and TRBJ2-1, is NAGVMQNPRHLVRRRGQEARLRCSPMKGHSHVYWYRQLPEEGLKFMVYLQKENIIDESGMPKERFSAEFPKEGPSILRIQQVVRGDSAAYFCASSAGLAGINFLNEQFFGPGTRLTVL.

This clonotype was observed at least ten times. This chain joins TRBV12-3 or TRBV12-4 and TRBJ1-2, with D tentatively TRBD1 (6 bases). This CDR3 contains 13 residues. Trimming shortened V by 6 bases and J by 7 bases, and 15 bases separated the two germline ends. The CDR3 spells CASSRGGGLGYTF. Here the CDR3 DNA reads TGTGCCAGCAGCCGCGGGGGGGGGCTTGGCTACACCTTC.

This clonotype was counted ten times or more. This chain links TRBV18 with TRBJ2-2; the D gene could be TRBD1 or TRBD2 (5 bases each). Trimming took off 4 bases at V and 6 bases at J, with 9 bases between the two ends. This CDR3 has 13 residues. Per the germline V gene, CDR1 is KGHSH and CDR2 is LQKENI. The CDR3 DNA sequence: TGTGCCAGCTCACTCTGGGACGCCGGGGAGCTGTTTTTT. This translates into CASSLWDAGELFF.

This clonotype showed up many times. V and J are TRBV2 and TRBJ2-5; 9 bases align to TRBD1. Trimming removed 1 base from V and 9 bases from J; junction bases left unmatched: 6. Germline loops: CDR1 SNHLY, CDR2 FYNNEI. This CDR3 spans 14 amino acids. Written as DNA, the CDR3 is TGTGCCAGCAGTGAAGGAGGACAGGGGAGGTCCCAGTACTTC. This gives the protein CASSEGGQGRSQYF.